This entry lists 6 T cell receptor beta chains sequenced from one sample in a study of blood T cell repertoires in COVID-19. The data were produced by immunoSEQ multiplex PCR, yet TCRdb's version contains in-frame clones alone and is incomplete. The data contain around 140,000 clones, 85% to 90% of them seen just once; the ten biggest clones take up approximately 4.5%. The specimen sequenced was peripheral blood. The receptors stem from a man in his 60s with COVID-19, enrolled during active disease.

This clone occurred once. The J gene is TRBJ1-5, the V gene TRBV19, with 11 bases that match TRBD1. Trimming at V came to 5 bases and at J to 6 bases, leaving 9 bases not matched to a gene. CDR3 size: 16 residues. CDR1 LNHDA and CDR2 SQIVND come from the germline V gene (reference sequence). The CDR3 bases are TGTGCCAGTAGTGTTAGTCGGACAGGGGGCGTTCAGCCCCAGCATTTT. Its translation: CASSVSRTGGVQPQHF.

The V call is TRBV9, the J call TRBJ1-1, with D perhaps matching TRBD1 (5 bases). Trimming stripped 0 bases from V and 2 bases from J, with 11 bases between. CDR1 and CDR2 from the germline V gene are SGDLS and YYNGEE. The CDR3 is 15 residues long. CDR3: CASSVGIQGNTEAFF. The CDR3 coding sequence is TGTGCCAGCAGCGTAGGGATTCAGGGTAACACTGAAGCTTTCTTT.

This clone came up a few times. This chain uses TRBV3-1 (or the pseudogene TRBV3-2) with TRBJ2-7; 8 bases are shared with TRBD2. Per the germline V gene, CDR1 is LGHDT and CDR2 is YNNKEL (reference sequence). The J segment lost 4 bases and the V segment lost 0 bases, leaving 11 bases of the junction unmatched. This CDR3 contains 17 residues. CDR3 amino acids: CASSQDLGLAGDYEQYF. The CDR3 region has the DNA TGTGCCAGCAGCCAAGATCTGGGCCTAGCGGGTGATTACGAGCAGTACTTC.

J is TRBJ2-1 and V is TRBV6-2 or TRBV6-3, with 10 positions matching TRBD1. With V trimmed by 2 bases and J by 12 bases, 13 bases remained unmatched. The CDR3 is made up of 16 amino acids. Looked up from germline, CDR1 is MNHEY and CDR2 is SVGEGT. The CDR3 protein is CASSYPGQGLSLGQFF. CDR3 nucleotide sequence: TGTGCCAGCAGTTACCCGGGACAGGGGTTATCGTTAGGGCAGTTCTTC.

The V and J genes are TRBV6-5 and TRBJ1-2, with 7 bases that match TRBD1. This CDR3 comprises 13 residues. Germline trimming cut 6 bases from V and 3 bases from J; bases unmatched to any gene: 4. Germline CDR1 reads MNHEY; CDR2 reads SVGAGI. Here the CDR3 reads CASRPDRDYGYTF. The CDR3 DNA sequence: TGTGCCAGCAGACCCGACAGGGACTATGGCTACACCTTC.

This clone has only one observation. This CDR3 reads CASSPDYYGYTF. The CDR3 DNA is TGTGCCAGTAGTCCGGACTATTATGGCTACACCTTC. V is TRBV19 and J is TRBJ1-2, with D unresolved. CDR3 length: 12 amino acids. The germline V gene has CDR1 LNHDA and CDR2 SQIVND (reference sequence). The V end lost 5 bases, the J end lost 5 bases, and 9 bases lay between the germline ends.